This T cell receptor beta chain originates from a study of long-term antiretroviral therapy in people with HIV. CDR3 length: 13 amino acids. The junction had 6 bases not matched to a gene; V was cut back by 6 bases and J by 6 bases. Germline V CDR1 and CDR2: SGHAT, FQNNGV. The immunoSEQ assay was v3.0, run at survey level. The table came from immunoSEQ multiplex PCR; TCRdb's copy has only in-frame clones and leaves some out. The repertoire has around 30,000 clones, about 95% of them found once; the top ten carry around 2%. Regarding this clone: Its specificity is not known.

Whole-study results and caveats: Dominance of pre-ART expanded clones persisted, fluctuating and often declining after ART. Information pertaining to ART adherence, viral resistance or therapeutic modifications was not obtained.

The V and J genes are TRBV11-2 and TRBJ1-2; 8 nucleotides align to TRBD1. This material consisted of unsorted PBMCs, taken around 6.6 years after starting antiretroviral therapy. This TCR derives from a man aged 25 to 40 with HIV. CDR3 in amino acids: CASSPDREDGYTF. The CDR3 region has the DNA TGTGCCAGCAGTCCGGACAGGGAGGATGGCTACACCTTC.